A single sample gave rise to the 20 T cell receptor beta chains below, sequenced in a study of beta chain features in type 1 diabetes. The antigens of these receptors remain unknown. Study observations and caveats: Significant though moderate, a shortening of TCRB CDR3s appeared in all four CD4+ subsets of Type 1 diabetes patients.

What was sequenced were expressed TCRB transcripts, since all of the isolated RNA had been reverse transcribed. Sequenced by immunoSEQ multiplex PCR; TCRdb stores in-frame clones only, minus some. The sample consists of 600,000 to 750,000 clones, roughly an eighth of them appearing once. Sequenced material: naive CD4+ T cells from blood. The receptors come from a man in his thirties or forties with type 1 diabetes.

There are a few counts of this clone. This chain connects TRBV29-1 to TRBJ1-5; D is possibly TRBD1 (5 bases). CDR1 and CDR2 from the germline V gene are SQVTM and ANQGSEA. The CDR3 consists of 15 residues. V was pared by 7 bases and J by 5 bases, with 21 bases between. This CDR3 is CSAGVGGDADQPQHF. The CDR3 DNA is TGCAGCGCCGGCGTGGGGGGGGATGCCGATCAGCCCCAGCATTTT.

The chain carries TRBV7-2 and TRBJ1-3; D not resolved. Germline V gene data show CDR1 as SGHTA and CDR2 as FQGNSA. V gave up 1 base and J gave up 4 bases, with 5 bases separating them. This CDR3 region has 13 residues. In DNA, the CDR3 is TGTGCCAGCAGCTTAGAATTCGGAAACACCATATATTTT. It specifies CASSLEFGNTIYF.

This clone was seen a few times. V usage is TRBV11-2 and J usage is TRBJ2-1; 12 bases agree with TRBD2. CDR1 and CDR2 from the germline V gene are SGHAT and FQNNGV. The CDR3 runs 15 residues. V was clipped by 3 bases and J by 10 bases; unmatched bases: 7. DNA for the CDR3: TGTGCCAGCAGCTTGCGGACTAGCGGGGAAAGGGAGCAGTTCTTC. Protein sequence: CASSLRTSGEREQFF.

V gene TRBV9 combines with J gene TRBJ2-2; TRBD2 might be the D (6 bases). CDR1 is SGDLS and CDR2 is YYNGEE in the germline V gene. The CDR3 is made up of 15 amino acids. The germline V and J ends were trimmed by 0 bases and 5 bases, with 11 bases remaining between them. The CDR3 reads CASSVAGGRTGELFF. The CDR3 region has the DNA TGTGCCAGCAGCGTAGCCGGGGGTCGGACCGGGGAGCTGTTTTTT.

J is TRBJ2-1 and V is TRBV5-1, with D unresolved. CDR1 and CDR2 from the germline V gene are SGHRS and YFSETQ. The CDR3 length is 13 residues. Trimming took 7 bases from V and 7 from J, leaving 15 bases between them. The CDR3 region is CASRSGPRNEQFF. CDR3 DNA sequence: TGCGCCAGCCGATCCGGCCCCCGGAATGAGCAGTTCTTC.

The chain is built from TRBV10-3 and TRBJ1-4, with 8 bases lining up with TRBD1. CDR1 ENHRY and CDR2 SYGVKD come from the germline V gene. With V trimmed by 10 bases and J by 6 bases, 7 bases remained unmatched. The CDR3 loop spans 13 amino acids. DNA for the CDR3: TGTGCCACAACCACAGGGGGAGATGAAAAACTGTTTTTT. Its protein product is CATTTGGDEKLFF.

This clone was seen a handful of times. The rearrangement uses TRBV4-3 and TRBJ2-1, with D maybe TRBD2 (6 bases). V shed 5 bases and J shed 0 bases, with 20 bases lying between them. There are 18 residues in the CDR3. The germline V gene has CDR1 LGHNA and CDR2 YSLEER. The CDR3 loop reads CASSVGTGGTSSYNEQFF. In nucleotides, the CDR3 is TGCGCCAGCAGCGTTGGCACCGGAGGGACCAGCTCCTACAATGAGCAGTTCTTC.

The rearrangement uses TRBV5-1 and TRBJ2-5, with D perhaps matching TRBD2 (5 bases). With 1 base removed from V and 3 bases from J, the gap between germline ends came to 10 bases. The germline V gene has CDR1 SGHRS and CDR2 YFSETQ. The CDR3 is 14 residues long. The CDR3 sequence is CASSLTDYEETQYF. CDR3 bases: TGCGCCAGCAGCTTGACAGACTACGAAGAGACCCAGTACTTC.

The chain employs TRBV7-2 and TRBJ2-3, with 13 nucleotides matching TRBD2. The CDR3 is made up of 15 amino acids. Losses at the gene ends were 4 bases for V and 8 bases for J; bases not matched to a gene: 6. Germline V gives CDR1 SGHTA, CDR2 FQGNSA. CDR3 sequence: CASSSTSGGASTQYF. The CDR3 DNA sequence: TGTGCCAGCAGCTCCACTAGCGGGGGGGCAAGTACGCAGTATTTT.

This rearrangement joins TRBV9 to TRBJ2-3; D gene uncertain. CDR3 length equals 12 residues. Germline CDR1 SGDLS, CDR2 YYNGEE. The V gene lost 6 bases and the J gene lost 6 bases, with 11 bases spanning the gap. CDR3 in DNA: TGTGCCAGCAATGGTGAGACCGATACGCAGTATTTT. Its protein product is CASNGETDTQYF.

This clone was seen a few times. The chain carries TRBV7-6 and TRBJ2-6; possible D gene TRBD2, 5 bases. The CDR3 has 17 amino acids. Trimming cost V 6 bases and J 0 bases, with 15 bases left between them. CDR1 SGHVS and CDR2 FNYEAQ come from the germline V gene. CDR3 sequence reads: CASSRPSRDSGANVLTF. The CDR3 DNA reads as TGTGCCAGCAGTCGCCCCAGCCGGGACTCTGGGGCCAACGTCCTGACTTTC.

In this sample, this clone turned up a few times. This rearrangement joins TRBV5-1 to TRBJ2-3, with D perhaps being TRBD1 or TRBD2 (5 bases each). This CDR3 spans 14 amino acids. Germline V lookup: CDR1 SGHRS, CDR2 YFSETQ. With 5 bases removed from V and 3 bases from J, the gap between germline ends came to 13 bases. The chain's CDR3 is CASRSGPQTDTQYF. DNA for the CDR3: TGCGCCAGCAGATCGGGACCTCAGACAGATACGCAGTATTTT.

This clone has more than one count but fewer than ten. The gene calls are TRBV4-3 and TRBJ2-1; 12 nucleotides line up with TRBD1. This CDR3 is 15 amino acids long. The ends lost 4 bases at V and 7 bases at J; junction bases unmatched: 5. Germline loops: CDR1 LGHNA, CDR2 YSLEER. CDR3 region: CASSRGQGAQNEQFF. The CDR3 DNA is TGCGCCAGCAGCCGGGGACAGGGGGCTCAGAATGAGCAGTTCTTC.

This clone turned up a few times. Here the CDR3 DNA reads TGCGCCAGCAGCCCTGGACAGCGCACAGATACGCAGTATTTT. This encodes CASSPGQRTDTQYF. V usage is TRBV5-1 and J usage is TRBJ2-3, with D possibly being TRBD1 (6 bases). The CDR3 spans 14 residues. Germline V gene data show CDR1 as SGHRS and CDR2 as YFSETQ. Between the trimmed V and J ends, which lost 4 bases and 1 base, there was a span of 10 bases.

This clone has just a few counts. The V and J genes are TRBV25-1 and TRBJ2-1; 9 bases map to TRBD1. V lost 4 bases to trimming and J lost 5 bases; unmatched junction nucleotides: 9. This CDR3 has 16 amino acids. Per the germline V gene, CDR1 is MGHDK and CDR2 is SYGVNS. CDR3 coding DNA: TGTGCCAGCAGTGCTTCACTGGGGACAGGGAACAATGAGCAGTTCTTC. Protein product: CASSASLGTGNNEQFF.

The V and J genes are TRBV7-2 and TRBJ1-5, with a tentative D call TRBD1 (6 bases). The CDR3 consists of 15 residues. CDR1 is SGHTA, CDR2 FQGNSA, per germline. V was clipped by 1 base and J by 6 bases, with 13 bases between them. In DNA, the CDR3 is TGTGCCAGCAGCTTAGAGGTCCAAGGGGGTCAGCCCCAGCATTTT. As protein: CASSLEVQGGQPQHF.

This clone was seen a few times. The CDR3 DNA reads as TGTGCCAGCAGTGTCACCCGACTGAACACTGAAGCTTTCTTT. It specifies CASSVTRLNTEAFF. This chain links TRBV27 with TRBJ1-1; D not resolved. Germline-derived CDR1 and CDR2 are MNHEY and SMNVEV (reference sequence). V was shortened by 5 bases and J by 0 bases, with 10 bases between the two germline ends. The CDR3 has 14 residues.

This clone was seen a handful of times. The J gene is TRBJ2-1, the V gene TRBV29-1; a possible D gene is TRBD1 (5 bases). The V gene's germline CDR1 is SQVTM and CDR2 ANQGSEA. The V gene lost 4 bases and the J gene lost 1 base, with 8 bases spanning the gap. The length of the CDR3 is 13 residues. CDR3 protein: CSVAQGSYNEQFF. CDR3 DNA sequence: TGCAGCGTTGCTCAGGGTTCCTACAATGAGCAGTTCTTC.

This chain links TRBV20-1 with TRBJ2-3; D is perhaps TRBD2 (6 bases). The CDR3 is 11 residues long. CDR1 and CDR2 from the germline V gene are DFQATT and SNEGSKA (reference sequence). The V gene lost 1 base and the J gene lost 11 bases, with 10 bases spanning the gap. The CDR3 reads CSARGRDGQYF. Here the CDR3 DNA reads TGCAGTGCTAGAGGGAGGGATGGGCAGTATTTT.

CDR3 DNA: TGCGCCAGCAGCTTGGCCGGCAGCGACTATGGCTACACCTTC. It codes for CASSLAGSDYGYTF. The chain joins TRBV5-1 to TRBJ1-2, with D uncertain. Germline loops: CDR1 SGHRS, CDR2 YFSETQ. This CDR3 region has 14 residues. Trimming stripped 0 bases from V and 3 bases from J, with 9 bases between.